This T cell receptor beta chain came from a study of blood T cells in healthy people across ages. A second PCR, run for about 6 to 11 cycles, used a sample-barcoded 5' primer plus a J-beta primer mix. Carrying 12 random nucleotides, a template-switch adaptor labeled each individual cDNA molecule. TCRdb itself ran the 5' RACE reads through MiXCR, one entry per CDR3 protein. The data hold roughly 680,000 distinct CDR3 sequences, with roughly half observed a single time. The V segment lost 5 bases and the J segment 4 bases; nucleotides outside the gene matches: 9. Germline CDR1 reads MDHEN; CDR2 reads SYDVKM. The CDR3 is 17 residues long. Study-level results: Per million T cells, TCR beta diversity dropped roughly linearly as age increased. The lack of PBMC sorting stopped any conclusive naive versus antigen-experienced comparison.

To note about this clonotype: Its specificity is not known.

Material: blood. The TCR sequence derives from a woman of 80 years or more in good health. The V and J genes are TRBV28 and TRBJ2-1; 12 nucleotides match TRBD2. CDR3 in DNA: TGTGCCAGCAGTACTAGCGGGGGGACCTTATCATACAATGAGCAGTTCTTC. Amino acids: CASSTSGGTLSYNEQFF. The whole variable domain, filled in from reference TRBV28 and TRBJ2-1, reads DVKVTQSSRYLVKRTGEKVFLECVQDMDHENMFWYRQDPGLGLRLIYFSYDVKMKEKGDIPEGYSVSREKKERFSLILESASTNQTSMYLCASSTSGGTLSYNEQFFGPGTRLTVL.